This T cell receptor beta chain came from a study of T-cell reconstitution after alpha-beta-depleted transplantation in children. Study results and limitations: A year post-transplant, T-cell counts and diversity derived mostly from newly produced T cells. For some patients, TCRbeta diversity was high at day 60 because of recipient T cells and thymic progenitors that survived.

Molecular barcoding with unique molecular identifiers was used for the TCRbeta library. MiXCR, applied by TCRdb to the PCR reads, yields one record per CDR3 protein. Of 450,000 to 600,000 distinct CDR3 sequences listed, 13% were seen once; the top ten hold roughly 2.3%. This CDR3 region has 15 residues. V trimming: 3 bases; J trimming: 0 bases; junction bases outside the gene matches: 2. This clonotype was counted at least ten times. Its matching antigen is unknown. The receptor was isolated from a male patient younger than 18 who had a stem cell transplant for acute myeloid leukemia, so the T cells may come from the graft donor. J is TRBJ2-1 and V is TRBV12-3 or TRBV12-4; 7 bases map to TRBD1. This material consisted of PBMCs, mostly from graft donor cells, taken 360 days after TCRalphabeta/CD19-depleted stem cell transplant. The CDR3 DNA reads as TGTGCCAGCAGTTTCGCAGGGGGCTCCTACAATGAGCAGTTCTTC. Translating it yields CASSFAGGSYNEQFF.